The 20 T cell receptor beta chains in this list originate from one sample, sequenced in a study of cytomegalovirus exposure and HLA in healthy donors. This PCR relied on a set of 60 Vbeta primers and 13 Jbeta primers. TCRdb's table, derived via immunoSEQ multiplex PCR, lists solely in-frame clones and lacks some. The repertoire holds 100,000 or so clones, with approximately 75% as singletons. The specimen was PBMCs. The receptors derive from a woman aged 40 to 50 in good health and CMV-seronegative.

This rearrangement joins TRBV5-1 to TRBJ2-1; 10 nucleotides match TRBD2. Germline-derived CDR1 and CDR2 are SGHRS and YFSETQ. The CDR3 consists of 18 residues. V dropped 4 bases and J dropped 6; count of bases not matched to a gene: 16. The CDR3 nucleotides are TGCGCCAGCAGCCAAAGATTAGCGGGAGGATCCGGGGGCAATGAGCAGTTCTTC. Protein product: CASSQRLAGGSGGNEQFF.

The chain is built from TRBV4-3 and TRBJ2-3; 7 bases line up with TRBD2. V dropped 6 bases and J dropped 5; count of bases not matched to a gene: 5. This CDR3 is built from 13 residues. Germline V gene sequence: CDR1 LGHNA, CDR2 YSLEER. In nucleotides, the CDR3 is TGCGCCAGCAGTCCTTGGGGGGGAGATACGCAGTATTTT. Protein product: CASSPWGGDTQYF.

This clone appeared a few times. The V and J genes are TRBV30 and TRBJ1-5; perhaps TRBD1 as D (5 bases). Germline lookup yields CDR1 GTSNPN and CDR2 SVGIG (reference sequence). This CDR3 has 14 residues. V dropped 3 bases and J dropped 1 base, with 10 bases sitting between them. In nucleotides, the CDR3 is TGTGCCTGGAGGTCTGCAGGGAGCAATCAGCCCCAGCATTTT. This gives the protein CAWRSAGSNQPQHF.

The sample holds a few counts of this clone. The chain uses TRBV11-1 and TRBJ2-5; 16 positions match TRBD2. The CDR3 sequence is 17 residues long. V shed 8 bases and J 5 bases; nucleotides not matched to a gene: 11. Germline V gene lookup returns CDR1 SGHAT and CDR2 FQDESV (reference sequence). The CDR3: CASVPGTSGRAGETQYF. Here the CDR3 DNA reads TGTGCCAGCGTGCCGGGGACTAGCGGGAGGGCCGGGGAGACCCAGTACTTC.

Only a few counts were recorded for this clone. The rearrangement uses TRBV2 and TRBJ2-6; tentative D call: TRBD1 (5 bases). In germline, CDR1 is SNHLY, CDR2 FYNNEI. The CDR3 contains 17 residues. V lost 7 bases, J lost 0 bases, and 16 bases lay in between. CDR3 coding DNA: TGTGCCAGCAATACACGTGGGGCGAGCTCTGGGGCCAACGTCCTGACTTTC. Translated, it gives CASNTRGASSGANVLTF.

This clone is a singleton in its sample. The chain joins TRBV5-1 to TRBJ2-2, with 12 bases that match TRBD2. V lost 3 bases and J lost 0; bases outside the gene matches: 0. Germline assignment: CDR1 SGHRS and CDR2 YFSETQ. This CDR3 has 16 amino acids. This CDR3 reads CASSWTSGANTGELFF. The CDR3 region has the DNA TGCGCCAGCAGCTGGACTAGCGGGGCGAACACCGGGGAGCTGTTTTTT.

The chain is built from TRBV27 and TRBJ1-2; weak D call: TRBD1 (6 bases). Germline loops: CDR1 MNHEY, CDR2 SMNVEV (reference sequence). The V and J ends lost 7 bases and 0 bases respectively, with 12 bases between them. The CDR3 runs to 14 residues. The CDR3: CASKSGQSNYGYTF. The CDR3 coding sequence is TGTGCCAGCAAGTCCGGACAGTCTAACTATGGCTACACCTTC.

The chain recombines TRBV27 with TRBJ2-2; D perhaps matches TRBD2 (6 bases). There are 16 residues in the CDR3. Germline CDR1 MNHEY, CDR2 SMNVEV (reference sequence). Trimming left V 6 bases short and J 4 bases short, with 18 bases between. CDR3 region: CASRAPRASATGELFF. The DNA for the CDR3 is TGTGCCAGCAGGGCCCCCCGGGCTAGCGCCACCGGGGAGCTGTTTTTT.

The gene calls are TRBV5-1 and TRBJ1-5, with D possibly matching TRBD1 (5 bases). Trimming left V 0 bases short and J 4 bases short, with 11 bases between. There are 15 residues in the CDR3. Germline values: CDR1 SGHRS, CDR2 YFSETQ. CDR3 nucleotides: TGCGCCAGCAGCTTGGACGGGGGACGGAATCAGCCCCAGCATTTT. Amino acids: CASSLDGGRNQPQHF.

This clone was observed a few times. This rearrangement joins TRBV5-4 to TRBJ2-7, with D possibly TRBD2 on 5 matching bases. Trimming cost V 4 bases and J 4 bases, with 21 bases left between them. The germline gives CDR1 SGHNT, CDR2 YYREEE (reference sequence). The CDR3 has 16 residues. CDR3 in amino acids: CASSPGGSSSMYEQYF. CDR3 DNA: TGTGCCAGCAGCCCCGGTGGGAGTTCTAGTATGTACGAGCAGTACTTC.

The rearrangement links TRBV6-1 to TRBJ2-5; 10 bases align to TRBD2. CDR3 size: 14 residues. The V and J ends lost 5 bases and 5 bases, in that order; junction bases with no gene match: 5. Germline CDR1 MNHNS, CDR2 SASEGT. The CDR3 sequence: CASSLGTSVETQYF. CDR3 bases: TGTGCCAGCAGTTTGGGGACTAGCGTTGAGACCCAGTACTTC.

The chain joins TRBV6-5 to TRBJ2-7, with 7 bases lining up with TRBD2. CDR1 and CDR2 (germline): MNHEY, SVGAGI. V gave up 6 bases and J gave up 1 base; unmatched junction bases: 6. The CDR3 is made up of 14 amino acids. The CDR3 DNA reads TGTGCCAGCAGGTCAGCGGGAAAGTCCTACGAGCAGTACTTC. Amino acid sequence: CASRSAGKSYEQYF.

This CDR3 is CASSFGTGSEQYF. In DNA form, the CDR3 reads TGTGCCAGCAGCTTCGGGACAGGGTCCGAGCAGTACTTC. This rearrangement joins TRBV11-3 to TRBJ2-7; TRBD1 matches 9 bases. With 3 bases clipped from V and 6 bases from J, the junction kept 3 bases outside the gene matches. The CDR3 is made up of 13 amino acids. Germline CDR1 SGHNT, CDR2 YENEEA. The variable domain in full, with the rest retrieved from reference TRBV11-3 and TRBJ2-7, is EAGVVQSPRYKIIEKKQPVAFWCNPISGHNTLYWYLQNLGQGPELLIRYENEEAVDDSQLPKDRFSAERLKGVDSTLKIQPAELGDSAVYLCASSFGTGSEQYFGPGTRLTVT.

The chain has TRBV5-1 and TRBJ2-3; 8 positions agree with TRBD2. The CDR3 contains 15 residues. V trimming: 4 bases; J trimming: 1 base; junction bases outside the gene matches: 5. From germline, CDR1 is SGHRS and CDR2 YFSETQ. DNA for the CDR3: TGCGCCAGCAGCGGCGATAGCGGGGGCACAGATACGCAGTATTTT. Encoded protein: CASSGDSGGTDTQYF.

The chain employs TRBV2 and TRBJ2-5, with 8 bases identical to TRBD1. The J call could be wrong; TRBJ2-7 is a better fit for the DNA end. The CDR3 covers 20 residues. Germline lookup yields CDR1 SNHLY and CDR2 FYNNEI. The DNA for the CDR3 is TGTGCCAGCAGTCCTAATCTCGGATCAGGGCCGACAGGGGACCCCTACGAGCAGTACTTC. As protein: CASSPNLGSGPTGDPYEQYF.

This chain uses TRBV6-5 with TRBJ1-5; no clear D gene. Germline CDR1 reads MNHEY; CDR2 reads SVGAGI. The germline V and J ends were trimmed by 2 bases and 3 bases, with 11 bases remaining between them. This CDR3 comprises 15 residues. The CDR3 protein is CASSYPQQSNQPQHF. The CDR3 DNA reads TGTGCCAGCAGTTACCCGCAACAGTCCAATCAGCCCCAGCATTTT.

The sample holds one count of this clone. The J gene is TRBJ2-7, the V gene TRBV5-4, with 8 bases lining up with TRBD1. This CDR3 region has 14 residues. The germline CDR1 and CDR2 sequences are SGHNT and YYREEE (reference sequence). V lost 0 bases to trimming and J lost 5 bases; unmatched junction nucleotides: 4. The CDR3 here is CASSLGTGRNEQYF. For the CDR3, the DNA is TGTGCCAGCAGCTTGGGGACAGGGAGAAACGAGCAGTACTTC.

The V and J genes are TRBV9 and TRBJ2-1, with 11 nucleotides matching TRBD1. The CDR3 spans 15 residues. Germline-derived CDR1 and CDR2 are SGDLS and YYNGEE. Trimming at V came to 3 bases and at J to 7 bases, leaving 6 bases not matched to a gene. CDR3 DNA sequence: TGTGCCAGCAGCGCCTCCGGGACAGGGGGGAATGAGCAGTTCTTC. Its protein product is CASSASGTGGNEQFF.

The gene calls are TRBV11-2 and TRBJ2-7; TRBD2 matches 10 bases. Germline assignment: CDR1 SGHAT and CDR2 FQNNGV. J was trimmed by 4 bases and V by 4 bases; bases with no gene match: 10. The CDR3 is 16 residues long. CDR3: CASSWEPSGRGYEQYF. The CDR3 DNA sequence: TGTGCCAGCAGCTGGGAACCGAGCGGGAGGGGTTACGAGCAGTACTTC.

The CDR3 spells CASSEVGGGYEQYF. CDR3 DNA: TGTGCCAGCAGTGAAGTGGGGGGTGGCTACGAGCAGTACTTC. The chain couples TRBV6-1 to TRBJ2-7; possibly TRBD2 for D (6 bases). The CDR3 covers 14 residues. Germline V gene lookup returns CDR1 MNHNS and CDR2 SASEGT. V was clipped by 1 base and J by 3 bases, with 10 bases between them.